This T cell receptor (beta chain) was recovered during a study of cytomegalovirus exposure and HLA in healthy donors. Findings and limits, study-wide: Three chains linked to CMV were shown in vitro to be specific for CMV antigens.

The sample holds a few counts of this clone. As yet, its antigen is unknown. The PCR ran on 60 Vbeta and 13 Jbeta primers. TCRdb's table, derived via immunoSEQ multiplex PCR, lists solely in-frame clones and lacks some. Altogether tens of thousands of clones are present, less than 80% being singletons, with the ten largest covering around 10%. This sequence originates from a woman between 40 and 50 years old in good health and CMV-seropositive. Sample: PBMCs.

The CDR3 nucleotides are TGTGCCAGCAGGGCCCGGGATCACTATGGCTACACCTTC. The encoded protein is CASRARDHYGYTF. This rearrangement joins TRBV25-1 to TRBJ1-2; D is ambiguous. CDR1 is MGHDK, CDR2 SYGVNS, per germline. V lost 6 bases to trimming and J lost 3 bases, with 11 bases between them. The CDR3 has 13 amino acids.